This T cell receptor beta chain is drawn from a study of cytomegalovirus exposure and HLA in healthy donors. The PCR had 60 Vbeta and 13 Jbeta primers. The data were produced by immunoSEQ multiplex PCR, yet TCRdb's version contains in-frame clones alone and is incomplete. The sample yields over 65,000 clones, approximately 80% seen once. This CDR3 is built from 15 residues. Germline V gene data show CDR1 as LNHDA and CDR2 as SQIVND (reference sequence). Trimming pared 4 bases from V and 5 bases from J, leaving 15 bases between. The specimen sequenced was PBMCs. The receptor's source is a woman aged 25 to 39 in good health and CMV-seronegative. The rearrangement joins TRBV19 to TRBJ1-5; D uncertain. The DNA of the CDR3 is TGTGCCAGTAGTACCTCACCCCACAGAGATCAGCCCCAGCATTTT. Translating gives CASSTSPHRDQPQHF. Full variable domain (outside the CDR3, taken from reference TRBV19 and TRBJ1-5): DGGITQSPKYLFRKEGQNVTLSCEQNLNHDAMYWYRQDPGQGLRLIYYSQIVNDFQKGDIAEGYSVSREKKESFPLTVTSAQKNPTAFYLCASSTSPHRDQPQHFGDGTRLSIL.